What follows are 21 T cell receptor beta chains derived from one specimen sequenced in a study of blood T cell repertoires in COVID-19. Sequencing used immunoSEQ multiplex PCR; TCRdb keeps in-frame clones, though not all of them. The sample carries 100,000 to 150,000 clones, roughly four fifths recorded once. What was sequenced was peripheral blood. All receptors derive from a middle-aged man with active or convalescent COVID-19.

The chain carries TRBV12-3 or TRBV12-4 and TRBJ1-2; 7 bases fit TRBD1. CDR3 length equals 13 residues. Trimming removed 3 bases from V and 8 bases from J; junction bases left unmatched: 6. The CDR3 is CASSLKGAMGYTF. For the CDR3, the DNA is TGTGCCAGCAGTTTGAAGGGGGCAATGGGCTACACCTTC.

This chain joins TRBV13 and TRBJ1-1, with D uncertain. Germline V gene sequence: CDR1 PRHDT, CDR2 FYEKMQ (reference sequence). V gave up 4 bases and J gave up 4 bases, with 16 bases separating them. The CDR3 totals 15 residues. The CDR3 spells CASSSVGYRGTEAFF. CDR3 nucleotides: TGTGCCAGCAGCTCTGTGGGTTATCGGGGCACTGAAGCTTTCTTT.

The chain links TRBV24-1 to TRBJ2-2, with D hard to call. Germline CDR1 is KGHDR and CDR2 is SFDVKD. Between the trimmed V and J ends, which lost 3 bases and 1 base, there was a span of 8 bases. The length of the CDR3 is 15 residues. The CDR3 is CATSDGQWNTGELFF. In DNA, the CDR3 is TGTGCCACCAGTGATGGCCAGTGGAACACCGGGGAGCTGTTTTTT.

The V call is TRBV2, the J call TRBJ2-3; D possibly corresponds to TRBD2 (6 bases). The CDR3 spans 15 residues. V was clipped by 4 bases and J by 5 bases, with 16 bases between them. Germline CDR1 and CDR2: SNHLY and FYNNEI. CDR3 residues: CASSGRDSRGDTQYF. As DNA, the CDR3 is TGTGCCAGCAGTGGCCGGGACTCAAGGGGAGATACGCAGTATTTT.

The chain is built from TRBV5-5 and TRBJ2-3, with a possible D match to TRBD1 (6 bases). CDR3 length: 14 amino acids. Trimming shortened V by 0 bases and J by 5 bases, and 10 bases separated the two germline ends. Germline-derived CDR1 and CDR2 are SGHKS and YYEKEE (reference sequence). CDR3 sequence (DNA): TGTGCCAGCAGCTTGGGCAGGGGCCGAGATACGCAGTATTTT. It specifies CASSLGRGRDTQYF.

The chain is built from TRBV12-5 and TRBJ1-6; 9 positions match TRBD1. Trimming removed 6 bases from V and 9 bases from J; junction bases left unmatched: 18. CDR3 length: 18 residues. Germline CDR1 is LGHNT and CDR2 is FRNRAP. The CDR3 is CASGTWAPGTGLSSPLHF. The DNA for the CDR3 is TGTGCTAGTGGAACGTGGGCGCCCGGGACAGGGTTGAGTTCACCCCTCCACTTT.

J is TRBJ1-4 and V is TRBV11-2; no clear D. The V end lost 6 bases, the J end lost 4 bases, and 15 bases lay between the germline ends. The CDR3 length is 15 residues. Germline V gene lookup returns CDR1 SGHAT and CDR2 FQNNGV. In DNA, the CDR3 is TGTGCCAGCAGACGCCTCGATCTCGGTAATGAAAAACTGTTTTTT. Protein product: CASRRLDLGNEKLFF.

The rearrangement uses TRBV10-2 and TRBJ1-5; unclear D gene. The CDR3 has 16 residues. Trimming left V 3 bases short and J 2 bases short, with 14 bases between. Looked up from germline, CDR1 is WSHSY and CDR2 is SAAADI. CDR3 in DNA: TGCGCCAGCAGTGATCCGCGACTGATGGGCAATCAGCCCCAGCATTTT. It yields the protein CASSDPRLMGNQPQHF.

V usage is TRBV2 and J usage is TRBJ1-3, with TRBD1 identical over 7 bases. Trimming removed 0 bases from V and 11 bases from J; junction bases left unmatched: 7. CDR1 and CDR2 from the germline V gene are SNHLY and FYNNEI. CDR3 size: 14 residues. The CDR3 sequence: CASSEARGVSSIYF. The CDR3, as DNA: TGTGCCAGCAGTGAAGCCAGGGGGGTGAGCTCCATATATTTT.

The V and J genes are TRBV12-5 and TRBJ2-2, with TRBD2 matching 9 bases. The V gene end was trimmed by 7 bases and the J gene end by 9 bases; junction bases not matched to a gene: 9. CDR3 size: 14 residues. The V gene's germline CDR1 is LGHNT and CDR2 FRNRAP. The CDR3 DNA follows: TGTGCTAGTGCCTTTAGCGGGGGCGAGCGGGAGCTGTTTTTT. The encoded protein is CASAFSGGERELFF.

The chain carries TRBV6-6 and TRBJ1-3, with D perhaps TRBD1 (5 bases). Trimming took off 5 bases at V and 1 base at J, with 12 bases between the two ends. There are 15 residues in the CDR3. Germline assignment: CDR1 MNHNY and CDR2 SVGAGI (reference sequence). CDR3: CASSPLGGSGNTIYF. The CDR3 DNA reads as TGTGCCAGCAGTCCGCTGGGGGGTTCTGGAAACACCATATATTTT.

This chain links TRBV9 with TRBJ1-1; 7 bases align to TRBD1. Trimming cost V 4 bases and J 3 bases; bases outside gene matches: 9. There are 15 residues in the CDR3. In germline, CDR1 is SGDLS, CDR2 YYNGEE. The CDR3 DNA is TGTGCCAGCAGCCGACACCTTACAGGGGACACTGAAGCTTTCTTT. This codes for CASSRHLTGDTEAFF.

The V and J genes are TRBV28 and TRBJ2-7, with a tentative D call TRBD1 (5 bases). The germline CDR1 and CDR2 sequences are MDHEN and SYDVKM. This CDR3 comprises 13 residues. Trimming removed 6 bases at V and 6 bases at J, with 15 bases between. CDR3 region: CASSPGKRSEQYF. CDR3 in DNA: TGTGCCAGCAGCCCAGGGAAAAGGAGCGAGCAGTACTTC.

V gene TRBV7-3 combines with J gene TRBJ2-1; a possible D gene is TRBD2 (7 bases). The CDR3 extends over 14 amino acids. Trimming cost V 5 bases and J 7 bases, with 15 bases left between them. In germline, CDR1 is SGHTA, CDR2 FQGTGA. Written as DNA, the CDR3 is TGTGCCAGCAGCCGAGGGGGGGTGCGGAATGAGCAGTTCTTC. Amino acid sequence: CASSRGGVRNEQFF. Full variable domain (outside the CDR3, taken from reference TRBV7-3 and TRBJ2-1): GAGVSQTPSNKVTEKGKYVELRCDPISGHTALYWYRQSLGQGPEFLIYFQGTGAADDSGLPNDRFFAVRPEGSVSTLKIQRTERGDSAVYLCASSRGGVRNEQFFGPGTRLTVL.

The chain employs TRBV6-2 or TRBV6-3 and TRBJ1-6, with unresolved D. There are 14 residues in the CDR3. Trimming cost V 6 bases and J 4 bases, with 10 bases left between them. Germline loops: CDR1 MNHEY, CDR2 SVGEGT. CDR3: CASSSTTYNSPLHF. DNA for the CDR3: TGTGCCAGCAGCTCGACAACTTATAATTCACCCCTCCACTTT.

The chain combines TRBV9 with TRBJ2-7; 8 bases fit TRBD1. V dropped 3 bases and J dropped 4; count of bases not matched to a gene: 6. Per germline, CDR1 SGDLS and CDR2 YYNGEE. The CDR3 sequence is 14 residues long. The CDR3 sequence: CASSATGVHYEQYF. The CDR3 region has the DNA TGTGCCAGCAGCGCGACAGGGGTCCATTACGAGCAGTACTTC.

The V call is TRBV5-6, the J call TRBJ2-7, with 7 bases fitting TRBD1. There are 14 residues in the CDR3. The ends lost 4 bases at V and 3 bases at J; junction bases unmatched: 7. The germline CDR1 and CDR2 sequences are SGHDT and YYEEEE. In DNA form, the CDR3 reads TGTGCCAGCAGCCTGGGGACAGTGGTCTACGAGCAGTACTTC. Its protein is CASSLGTVVYEQYF.

The J gene is TRBJ2-7, the V gene TRBV6-2 or TRBV6-3; D not certain. Looked up from germline, CDR1 is MNHEY and CDR2 is SVGEGT. The CDR3 has 14 amino acids. V was shortened by 1 base and J by 7 bases, with 14 bases between the two germline ends. CDR3 residues: CASSYLAVLREQYF. The CDR3 DNA reads TGTGCCAGCAGTTACTTAGCAGTTTTAAGGGAGCAGTACTTC.

The chain joins TRBV5-6 to TRBJ1-2, with no clear D. Germline CDR1 SGHDT, CDR2 YYEEEE. This CDR3 contains 13 residues. V lost 3 bases to trimming and J lost 2 bases, with 8 bases between them. The CDR3 protein is CASSWASNYGYTF. DNA for the CDR3: TGTGCCAGCAGCTGGGCCTCGAACTATGGCTACACCTTC.

The rearrangement joins TRBV6-5 to TRBJ1-1; D is possibly TRBD1 (6 bases). The ends were cut back, 2 bases at V and 5 bases at J, with 12 bases in the middle. This CDR3 has 14 amino acids. Germline CDR1 and CDR2: MNHEY and SVGAGI. The CDR3 spells CASSYGGRGTEAFF. The CDR3 DNA follows: TGTGCCAGCAGTTACGGGGGCAGAGGAACTGAAGCTTTCTTT.

The rearrangement links TRBV6-5 to TRBJ2-3, with TRBD1 as a possible D gene (5 bases). CDR3 length: 14 residues. Germline CDR1 MNHEY, CDR2 SVGAGI. V was shortened by 6 bases and J by 3 bases, with 13 bases between the two germline ends. The DNA of the CDR3 is TGTGCCAGCAGACGACAGTTGCAGACAGATACGCAGTATTTT. Amino acid sequence: CASRRQLQTDTQYF.